This T cell receptor (beta chain) was obtained from a study of cytomegalovirus exposure and HLA in healthy donors. Study findings and constraints: Earlier analysis found most TCR beta V segments productive about 87% or about 30% of the time.

This CDR3 comprises 14 residues. Germline V gene data show CDR1 as SGHRS and CDR2 as YFSETQ. V trimming: 5 bases; J trimming: 4 bases; junction bases outside the gene matches: 5. The donors were healthy bone marrow donors. In the PCR, 60 Vbeta and 13 Jbeta primers were used. The repertoire was sequenced with immunoSEQ multiplex PCR; TCRdb's copy has only in-frame clones and lacks some. The sample carries about 120,000 clones, 81% recorded once. In the case of this clone: No antigen is known for it.

The chain uses TRBV5-1 and TRBJ2-3, with 9 bases lining up with TRBD1. Material: PBMCs. This receptor was obtained from a woman in her forties in good health and CMV-seronegative. The DNA for the CDR3 is TGCGCCAGCAGATTACAGGGGGCCCCAGATACGCAGTATTTT. Translated, it gives CASRLQGAPDTQYF.